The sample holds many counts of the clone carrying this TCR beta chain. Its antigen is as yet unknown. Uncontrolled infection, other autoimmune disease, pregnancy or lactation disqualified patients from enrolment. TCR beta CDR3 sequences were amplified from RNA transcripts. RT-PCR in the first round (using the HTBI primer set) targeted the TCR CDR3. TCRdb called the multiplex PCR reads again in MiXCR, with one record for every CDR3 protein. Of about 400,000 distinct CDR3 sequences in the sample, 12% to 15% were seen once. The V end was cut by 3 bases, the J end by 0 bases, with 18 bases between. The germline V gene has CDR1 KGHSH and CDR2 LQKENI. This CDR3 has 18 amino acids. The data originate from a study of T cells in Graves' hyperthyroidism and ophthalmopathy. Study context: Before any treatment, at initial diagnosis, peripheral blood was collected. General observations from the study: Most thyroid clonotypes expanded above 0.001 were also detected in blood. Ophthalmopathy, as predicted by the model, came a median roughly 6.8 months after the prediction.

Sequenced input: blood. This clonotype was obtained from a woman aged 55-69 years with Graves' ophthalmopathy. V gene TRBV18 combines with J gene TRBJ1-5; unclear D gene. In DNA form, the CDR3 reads TGTGCCAGCTCACCTTCGATCCCGAGGGCGGATAGCAATCAGCCCCAGCATTTT. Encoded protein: CASSPSIPRADSNQPQHF.